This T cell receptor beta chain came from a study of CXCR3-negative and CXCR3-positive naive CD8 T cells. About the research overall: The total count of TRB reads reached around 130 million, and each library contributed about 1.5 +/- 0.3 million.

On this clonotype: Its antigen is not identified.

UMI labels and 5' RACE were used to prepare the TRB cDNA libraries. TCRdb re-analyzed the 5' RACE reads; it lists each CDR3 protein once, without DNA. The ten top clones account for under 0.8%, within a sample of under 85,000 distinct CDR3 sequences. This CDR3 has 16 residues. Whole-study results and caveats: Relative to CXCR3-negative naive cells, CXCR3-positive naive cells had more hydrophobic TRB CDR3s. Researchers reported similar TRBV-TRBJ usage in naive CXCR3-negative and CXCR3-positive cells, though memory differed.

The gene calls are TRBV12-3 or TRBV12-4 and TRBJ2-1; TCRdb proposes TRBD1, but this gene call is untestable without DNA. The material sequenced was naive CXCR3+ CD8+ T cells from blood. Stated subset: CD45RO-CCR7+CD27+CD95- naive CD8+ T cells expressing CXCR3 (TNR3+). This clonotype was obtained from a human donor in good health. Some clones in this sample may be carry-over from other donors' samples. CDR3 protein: CASSSFTRGPEDEQFF.